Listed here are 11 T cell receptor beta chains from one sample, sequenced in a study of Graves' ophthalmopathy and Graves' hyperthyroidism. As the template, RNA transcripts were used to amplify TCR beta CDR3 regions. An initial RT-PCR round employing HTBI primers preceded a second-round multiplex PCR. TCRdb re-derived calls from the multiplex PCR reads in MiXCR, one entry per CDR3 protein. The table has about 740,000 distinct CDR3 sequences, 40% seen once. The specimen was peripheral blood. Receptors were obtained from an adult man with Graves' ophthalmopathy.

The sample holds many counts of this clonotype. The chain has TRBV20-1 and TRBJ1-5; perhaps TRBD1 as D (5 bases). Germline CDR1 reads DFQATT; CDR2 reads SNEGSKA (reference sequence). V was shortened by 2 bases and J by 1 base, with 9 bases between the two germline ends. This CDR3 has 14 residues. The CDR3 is CSARSGASNQPQHF. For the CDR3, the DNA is TGCAGTGCTAGAAGTGGGGCGAGCAATCAGCCCCAGCATTTT.

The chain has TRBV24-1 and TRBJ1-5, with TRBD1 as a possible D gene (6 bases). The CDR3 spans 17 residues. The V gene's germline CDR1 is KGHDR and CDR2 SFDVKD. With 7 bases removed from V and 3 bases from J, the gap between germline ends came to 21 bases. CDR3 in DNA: TGTGCCACCAGAGATCCGCGGGACACTCTTTTCAATCAGCCCCAGCATTTT. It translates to CATRDPRDTLFNQPQHF.

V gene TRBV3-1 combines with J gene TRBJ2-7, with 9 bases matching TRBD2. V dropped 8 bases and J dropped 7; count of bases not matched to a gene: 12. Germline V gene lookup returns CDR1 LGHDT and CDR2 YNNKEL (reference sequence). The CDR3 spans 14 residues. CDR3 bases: TGTGCCAGCCGCCCTCGGCTAGCGGGAAAAGAGCAGTACTTC. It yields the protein CASRPRLAGKEQYF.

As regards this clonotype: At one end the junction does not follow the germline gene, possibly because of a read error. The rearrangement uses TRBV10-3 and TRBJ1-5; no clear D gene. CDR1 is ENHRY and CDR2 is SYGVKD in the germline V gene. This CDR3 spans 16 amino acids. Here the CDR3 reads CASSPGRLYSNQPQHF. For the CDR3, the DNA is TGTGCCAGCAGTCCCGGACGCCTGTATAGCAATCAGCCCCAGCATTTT.

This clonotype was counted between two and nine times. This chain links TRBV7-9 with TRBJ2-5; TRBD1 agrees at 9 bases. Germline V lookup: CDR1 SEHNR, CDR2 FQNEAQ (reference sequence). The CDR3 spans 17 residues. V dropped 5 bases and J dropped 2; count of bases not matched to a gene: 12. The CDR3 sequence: CASSPRGRTGVQETQYF. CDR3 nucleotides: TGTGCCAGCAGCCCCCGGGGTAGGACAGGGGTACAAGAGACCCAGTACTTC.

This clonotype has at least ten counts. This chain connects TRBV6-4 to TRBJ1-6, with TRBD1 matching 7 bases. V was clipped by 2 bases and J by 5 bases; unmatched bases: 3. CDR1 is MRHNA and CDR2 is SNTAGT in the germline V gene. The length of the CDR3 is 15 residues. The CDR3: CASSDTTGDNSPLHF. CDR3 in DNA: TGTGCCAGCAGTGACACAACAGGGGATAATTCACCCCTCCACTTT.

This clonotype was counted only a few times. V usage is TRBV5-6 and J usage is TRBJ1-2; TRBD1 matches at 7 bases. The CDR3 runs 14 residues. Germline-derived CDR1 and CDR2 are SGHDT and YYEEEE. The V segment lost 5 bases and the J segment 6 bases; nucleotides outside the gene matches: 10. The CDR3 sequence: CASRSGGGRDGYTF. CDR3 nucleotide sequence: TGTGCCAGCAGGTCAGGGGGGGGTAGAGATGGCTACACCTTC.

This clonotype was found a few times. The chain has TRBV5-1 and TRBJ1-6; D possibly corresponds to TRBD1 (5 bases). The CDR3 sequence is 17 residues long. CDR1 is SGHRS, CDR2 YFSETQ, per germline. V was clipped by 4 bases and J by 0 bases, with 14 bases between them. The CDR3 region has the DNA TGCGCCAGCAGCGTGGACATCTCAAGCTCCTATAATTCACCCCTCCACTTT. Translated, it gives CASSVDISSSYNSPLHF.

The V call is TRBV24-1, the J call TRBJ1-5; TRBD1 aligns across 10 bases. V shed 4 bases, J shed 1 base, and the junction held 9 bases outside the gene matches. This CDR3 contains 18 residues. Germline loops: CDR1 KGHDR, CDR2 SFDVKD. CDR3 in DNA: TGTGCCACCAGTGACCCAGGGACAGGGGTCGAGAGCAATCAGCCCCAGCATTTT. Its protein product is CATSDPGTGVESNQPQHF.

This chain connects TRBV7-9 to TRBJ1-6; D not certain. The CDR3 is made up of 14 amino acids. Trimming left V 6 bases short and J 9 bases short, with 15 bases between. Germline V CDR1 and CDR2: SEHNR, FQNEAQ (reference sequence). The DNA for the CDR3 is TGTGCCAGCAGTAACCCTGGGTTTGGTTCACCCCTCCACTTT. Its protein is CASSNPGFGSPLHF.

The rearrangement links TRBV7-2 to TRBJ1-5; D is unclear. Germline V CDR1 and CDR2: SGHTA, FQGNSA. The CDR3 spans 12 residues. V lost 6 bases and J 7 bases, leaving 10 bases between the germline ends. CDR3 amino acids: CASSLNGQPQHF. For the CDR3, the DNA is TGTGCCAGCAGTTTAAACGGGCAGCCCCAGCATTTT.